This is a list of T cell receptor beta chains from one sample in a study of T cells after yellow fever vaccination. TCRdb reanalysed the 5' RACE reads using MiXCR and keeps one entry per CDR3 protein. This sample yields approximately 510,000 distinct CDR3 sequences, of which 21% are seen a single time; approximately 16% belongs to the top ten. The sequenced sample was PBMCs, obtained around 3 weeks after the first yellow fever vaccination. All receptors come from a man aged 18 to 29 who received the YFV17D yellow fever vaccine. The CDR3 runs from the conserved cysteine through the conserved F or W. The order of the fields is D gene, clone size, V gene, J gene, CDR3 protein, CDR3 DNA. D genes are given only for firm matches. The size entry is marked missing in some rows and otherwise reads once, few, many or a size class.

-	-	TRBV2	TRBJ1-1	CASSDDLNTEAFF	TGTGCCAGCAGTGACGACCTGAACACTGAAGCTTTCTTT
TRBD1	few	TRBV7-2	TRBJ2-3	CASSYRQGPTDTQYF	TGTGCCAGCAGCTACCGACAGGGGCCCACAGATACGCAGTATTTT
-	many	TRBV19	TRBJ1-1	CASRTMNTEAFF	TGTGCCAGTAGGACGATGAACACTGAAGCTTTCTTT
TRBD1	-	TRBV6-4	TRBJ2-2	CASSTGDDTGELFF	TGTGCCAGCAGTACAGGGGACGACACCGGGGAGCTGTTTTTT
-	few	TRBV25-1	TRBJ2-1	CASSELTGTTYNEQFF	TGTGCCAGCAGTGAACTAACCGGGACAACCTACAATGAGCAGTTCTTC
-	few	TRBV21-1	TRBJ2-1	CAGVGQHNEQFF	TGTGCCGGAGTCGGGCAGCACAATGAGCAGTTCTTC
TRBD2	few	TRBV10-2	TRBJ2-1	CASQSSGGAVNEQFF	TGCGCCAGCCAATCTAGCGGGGGGGCGGTCAATGAGCAGTTCTTC
TRBD2	few	TRBV6-2/TRBV6-3	TRBJ2-1	CASSYSMTSGGDSSYNEQFF	TGTGCCAGCAGTTACTCCATGACTAGCGGGGGGGATAGCTCCTACAATGAGCAGTTCTTC
-	-	TRBV28	TRBJ2-5	CASSLLSEGQETQYF	TGTGCCAGCAGTTTATTGTCGGAGGGACAAGAGACCCAGTACTTC
-	few	TRBV7-2	TRBJ2-1	CASSSRLRSSYNEQFF	TGTGCCAGCAGCTCAAGACTACGAAGCTCCTACAATGAGCAGTTCTTC